These 20 T cell receptor beta chains originate from one sample sequenced in a study of blood T cells in healthy people across ages. Through a sample-barcoded 5' primer and a J-beta primer mix, a second PCR was run for about 7 to 12 cycles. TCRdb re-analysed the 5' RACE reads in MiXCR, keeping a single row per CDR3 protein. The table has approximately 800,000 distinct CDR3 sequences, 45% to 70% seen once. Material for sequencing was blood. The receptors derive from a man between 40 and 49 years old in good health.

This chain uses TRBV28 with TRBJ2-7; D not certain. V was trimmed by 3 bases and J by 2 bases, leaving 8 bases between them. The CDR3 runs 13 residues. Germline V gives CDR1 MDHEN, CDR2 SYDVKM. CDR3 bases: TGTGCCAGCAGTTTGGCAATTCCCTACGAGCAGTACTTC. Amino acids: CASSLAIPYEQYF.

J is TRBJ2-1 and V is TRBV28; 7 nucleotides match TRBD1. Trimming took 11 bases from V and 10 from J; bases not matched to a gene: 14. CDR3 length: 13 residues. The germline gives CDR1 MDHEN, CDR2 SYDVKM. The CDR3 protein is CASGTVSLREQFF. As DNA, the CDR3 is TGTGCCTCCGGGACAGTCTCTCTGAGGGAGCAGTTCTTC.

This clonotype has just one count. This sequence joins TRBV28 and TRBJ2-3, with 10 bases aligning to TRBD1. V was pared by 1 base and J by 4 bases, with 5 bases of the junction left unmatched. Germline CDR1 is MDHEN and CDR2 is SYDVKM. CDR3 length equals 16 residues. The CDR3 protein is CASSLFPGQGSDTQYF. In DNA form, the CDR3 reads TGTGCCAGCAGTTTATTCCCGGGACAGGGGTCAGATACGCAGTATTTT. The full variable domain, rest sourced from reference TRBV28 and TRBJ2-3, is DVKVTQSSRYLVKRTGEKVFLECVQDMDHENMFWYRQDPGLGLRLIYFSYDVKMKEKGDIPEGYSVSREKKERFSLILESASTNQTSMYLCASSLFPGQGSDTQYFGPGTRLTVL.

Points on this clonotype: Germline is not matched at one junction end, which may reflect a read error. The V gene is TRBV3-1, the J gene TRBJ2-4; TRBD2 might be the D (5 bases). The CDR3 is 15 residues long. The germline CDR1 and CDR2 sequences are LGHDT and YNNKEL (reference sequence). The CDR3: CASGQSGIAKNIQYF. The CDR3 DNA is TGTGCCAGCGGCCAAAGCGGTATAGCCAAAAACATTCAGTACTTC. Full variable domain (remainder filled in from reference TRBV3-1 and TRBJ2-4): DTAVSQTPKYLVTQMGNDKSIKCEQNLGHDTMYWYKQDSKKFLKIMFSYNNKELIINETVPNRFSPKSPDKAHLNLHINSLELGDSAVYFCASGQSGIAKNIQYFGAGTRLSVL.

This chain connects TRBV2 to TRBJ2-3; D might be TRBD2 (5 bases). Germline V gene lookup returns CDR1 SNHLY and CDR2 FYNNEI. The CDR3 is 15 amino acids. V was pared by 4 bases and J by 0 bases, with 11 bases between. Here the CDR3 reads CASSARRESTDTQYF. The CDR3 coding sequence is TGTGCCAGCAGTGCTAGACGGGAAAGCACAGATACGCAGTATTTT.

J is TRBJ1-5 and V is TRBV29-1; 9 nucleotides agree with TRBD1. V lost 3 bases, J lost 7 bases, and 13 bases stayed unmatched. The germline V gene encodes CDR1 SQVTM and CDR2 ANQGSEA. This CDR3 is built from 16 residues. Written as DNA, the CDR3 is TGCAGCGTTGAGGTTCGGGACAGGGTGGTGGTACAGCCCCAGCATTTT. Translating it yields CSVEVRDRVVVQPQHF.

In this sample, this clonotype turned up many times. The chain is built from TRBV5-8 and TRBJ2-5; weak D call: TRBD1 (6 bases). The CDR3 has 15 residues. V was clipped by 5 bases and J by 11 bases, with 25 bases between them. Germline CDR1 SGHTS, CDR2 YDEGEE. The CDR3 DNA reads as TGTGCCAGCAGGGCTCGGACAGCAACAATTCTAGTGCAGTACTTC. This encodes CASRARTATILVQYF.

This clonotype has just one count. This chain connects TRBV10-3 to TRBJ2-5, with 7 bases identical to TRBD2. V lost 4 bases to trimming and J lost 1 base; unmatched junction nucleotides: 3. Looked up from germline, CDR1 is ENHRY and CDR2 is SYGVKD. The CDR3 is made up of 14 amino acids. As DNA, the CDR3 is TGTGCCATCAGTGTGGGGACTACCCAAGAGACCCAGTACTTC. Encoded protein: CAISVGTTQETQYF.

The chain carries TRBV15 and TRBJ2-1; the D is unclear. The CDR3 spans 11 residues. Germline assignment: CDR1 LNHNV and CDR2 YYDKDF (reference sequence). V shed 4 bases and J shed 8 bases, with 6 bases lying between them. Here the CDR3 reads CATSTEDEQFF. The CDR3 coding sequence is TGTGCCACCAGCACGGAAGATGAGCAGTTCTTC.

V and J are TRBV6-5 and TRBJ1-2; D is unclear. Germline CDR1 and CDR2: MNHEY and SVGAGI. Trimming took off 2 bases at V and 2 bases at J, with 9 bases between the two ends. The CDR3 length is 14 residues. Here the CDR3 reads CASSYRGFNYGYTF. CDR3 DNA sequence: TGTGCCAGCAGTTACCGAGGCTTCAACTATGGCTACACCTTC.

This chain joins TRBV20-1 and TRBJ1-2, with TRBD1 matching 8 bases. Germline CDR1 reads DFQATT; CDR2 reads SNEGSKA (reference sequence). The CDR3 is 14 amino acids. Trimming took 5 bases from V and 3 from J; bases not matched to a gene: 8. For the CDR3, the DNA is TGCAGTGCTTACACGACAGGGGTGGACTATGGCTACACCTTC. It encodes CSAYTTGVDYGYTF.

The J gene is TRBJ2-1, the V gene TRBV29-1, with 15 bases matching TRBD2. Germline CDR1 SQVTM, CDR2 ANQGSEA. This CDR3 is built from 20 residues. Trimming cost V 5 bases and J 0 bases; bases outside gene matches: 14. CDR3 sequence (DNA): TGCAGCGTTTTTCCGGTGCCGGGACTAGCGGGAGGAAACTCCTACAATGAGCAGTTCTTC. Its protein product is CSVFPVPGLAGGNSYNEQFF.

This clonotype showed up just once. The rearrangement uses TRBV7-3 and TRBJ1-5; 10 bases agree with TRBD1. The V gene end was trimmed by 2 bases and the J gene end by 4 bases; junction bases not matched to a gene: 8. Germline CDR1 is SGHTA and CDR2 is FQGTGA. The length of the CDR3 is 17 residues. CDR3 sequence: CASSLEVEGQGNQPQHF. In DNA form, the CDR3 reads TGTGCCAGCAGCTTAGAGGTCGAGGGACAGGGGAATCAGCCCCAGCATTTT.

The rearrangement links TRBV6-2 or TRBV6-3 to TRBJ2-6; the match to TRBD1 covers 9 bases. CDR1 is MNHEY and CDR2 is SVGEGT in the germline V gene. This CDR3 region has 18 residues. V trimming: 4 bases; J trimming: 1 base; junction bases outside the gene matches: 8. The CDR3 bases are TGTGCCAGCAGTTTAATCGGGACAGGGTGGTCTGGGGCCAACGTCCTGACTTTC. This translates into CASSLIGTGWSGANVLTF.

J is TRBJ1-2 and V is TRBV9, with D hard to call. The CDR3 is made up of 14 amino acids. CDR1 SGDLS and CDR2 YYNGEE come from the germline V gene. Trimming cost V 0 bases and J 3 bases, with 9 bases left between them. This chain's CDR3 is CASSVENADYGYTF. CDR3 coding DNA: TGTGCCAGCAGCGTAGAAAACGCGGACTATGGCTACACCTTC.

V is TRBV12-3 or TRBV12-4 and J is TRBJ2-5, with D tentatively TRBD2 (5 bases). V lost 3 bases to trimming and J lost 4 bases, with 15 bases between them. This CDR3 is built from 15 residues. CDR3 region: CASSFSEGSRETQYF. The CDR3 DNA reads TGTGCCAGCAGTTTTAGTGAAGGGAGCCGAGAGACCCAGTACTTC.

J is TRBJ1-4 and V is TRBV20-1; TRBD1 might be the D (6 bases). V gave up 1 base and J gave up 2 bases, with 20 bases separating them. The germline V gene encodes CDR1 DFQATT and CDR2 SNEGSKA (reference sequence). The CDR3 runs 18 residues. The CDR3 region has the DNA TGCAGTGCTAGAGTAAGACAGGCCAGGAGCGGGACTAATGAAAAACTGTTTTTT. Translating gives CSARVRQARSGTNEKLFF.

The chain recombines TRBV18 with TRBJ2-6, with unresolved D. Germline V CDR1 and CDR2: KGHSH, LQKENI. The CDR3 runs 14 residues. The V end was cut by 9 bases, the J end by 4 bases, with 13 bases between. CDR3 amino acids: CASQTSAGANVLTF. In DNA form, the CDR3 reads TGTGCCAGTCAGACCTCGGCCGGGGCCAACGTCCTGACTTTC.

This clonotype has a handful of counts. The rearrangement uses TRBV6-2 or TRBV6-3 and TRBJ2-5; possible D gene TRBD1, 5 bases. Between the trimmed V and J ends, which lost 1 base and 5 bases, there was a span of 8 bases. This CDR3 comprises 13 residues. Germline values: CDR1 MNHEY, CDR2 SVGEGT. CDR3 nucleotide sequence: TGTGCCAGCAGTTACTGGACAACGGAGACCCAGTACTTC. It encodes CASSYWTTETQYF.

There are a few counts of this clonotype. The chain couples TRBV5-1 to TRBJ2-3; 10 bases map to TRBD1. CDR1 is SGHRS, CDR2 YFSETQ, per germline. This CDR3 has 16 amino acids. Germline trimming cut 0 bases from V and 4 bases from J; bases unmatched to any gene: 5. CDR3: CASSLGRDRGSDTQYF. Here the CDR3 DNA reads TGCGCCAGCAGCTTGGGCCGGGACAGGGGCTCAGATACGCAGTATTTT. Full variable domain (remainder filled in from reference TRBV5-1 and TRBJ2-3): KAGVTQTPRYLIKTRGQQVTLSCSPISGHRSVSWYQQTPGQGLQFLFEYFSETQRNKGNFPGRFSGRQFSNSRSEMNVSTLELGDSALYLCASSLGRDRGSDTQYFGPGTRLTVL.